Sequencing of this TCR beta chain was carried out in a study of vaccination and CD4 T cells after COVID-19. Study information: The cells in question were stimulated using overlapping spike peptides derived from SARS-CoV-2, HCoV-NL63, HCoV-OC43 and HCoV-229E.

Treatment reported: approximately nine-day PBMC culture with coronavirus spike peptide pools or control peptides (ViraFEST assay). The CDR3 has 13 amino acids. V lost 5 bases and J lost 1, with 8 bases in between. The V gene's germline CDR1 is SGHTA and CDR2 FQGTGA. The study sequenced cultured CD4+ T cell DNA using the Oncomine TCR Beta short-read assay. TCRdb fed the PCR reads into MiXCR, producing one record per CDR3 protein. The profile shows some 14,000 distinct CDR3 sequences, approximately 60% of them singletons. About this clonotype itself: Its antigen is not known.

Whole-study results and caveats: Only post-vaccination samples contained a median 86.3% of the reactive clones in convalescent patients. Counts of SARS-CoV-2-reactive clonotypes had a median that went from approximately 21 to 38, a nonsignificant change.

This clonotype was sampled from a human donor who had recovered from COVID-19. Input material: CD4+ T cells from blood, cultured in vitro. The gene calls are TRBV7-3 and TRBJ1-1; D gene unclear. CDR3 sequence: CASSESRNTEAFF. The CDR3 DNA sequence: TGTGCCAGCAGCGAATCAAGGAACACTGAAGCTTTCTTT.